The 20 T cell receptor beta chains in this list originate from one sample, sequenced in a study of CD8 T cells in ankylosing spondylitis (dated by TCRdb to between 2016 and 2019). Library construction relied on 5' RACE. Sequenced on an Illumina HiSeq 2500. Through fastp at Q25 and MiXCR, TCRdb rebuilt clones from the public reads, retaining in-frame beta chains. A single entry per CDR3 protein holds the most common genes and DNA from its merged rows. Within this sample are 150,000 to 200,000 distinct CDR3 sequences, with 15% to 20% of them counted one time only. The leading ten clones occupy around 4.5% of the sample. The sample taken for sequencing was blood, either unsorted or a sorted T cell fraction (not recorded which). The receptors shown here come from a male donor aged 10-35 years with ankylosing spondylitis or in good health (not recorded which). Donor details come from another sample of the same person, matched by shared clones.

In its sample, this clonotype was seen a few times. The rearrangement joins TRBV27 to TRBJ2-2; 12 bases align to TRBD1. V gave up 5 bases and J gave up 1 base; unmatched junction bases: 11. Germline CDR1 is MNHEY and CDR2 is SMNVEV (reference sequence). The CDR3 covers 19 residues. In nucleotides, the CDR3 is TGTGCCAGCAGTCGTCGGGGGACAGGGGGCCTTGTGAACACCGGGGAGCTGTTTTTT. The encoded protein is CASSRRGTGGLVNTGELFF.

This clonotype appeared many times. The rearrangement links TRBV20-1 to TRBJ2-5, with D unclear. CDR1 and CDR2 from the germline V gene are DFQATT and SNEGSKA (reference sequence). This CDR3 contains 13 residues. Trimming took off 0 bases at V and 7 bases at J, with 12 bases between the two ends. CDR3 DNA sequence: TGCAGTGCTAGAGACAGAACCCTCGGGACCCAGTACTTC. Amino acids: CSARDRTLGTQYF.

This clonotype was found a few times. This could be a read error, since a much larger clone is one nucleotide away. This chain links TRBV3-1 with TRBJ1-2; D possibly corresponds to TRBD1 (5 bases). The CDR3 totals 13 residues. From germline, CDR1 is LGHDT and CDR2 YNNKEL (reference sequence). CDR3 sequence (DNA): TGTGCCAGCAGCGCGGGGCGTTCGAGTGGCTACCCCTTC. This encodes CASSAGRSSGYPF.

This clonotype has a count of ten or more. The chain couples TRBV4-3 to TRBJ2-7, with TRBD1 identical over 10 bases. The CDR3 is 16 amino acids. The V and J ends lost 1 base and 3 bases, in that order; junction bases with no gene match: 6. In germline, CDR1 is LGHNA, CDR2 YSLEER. The DNA for the CDR3 is TGCGCCAGCAGCCAAGGGACGGGACAGGGGCTCTACGAGCAGTACTTC. It codes for CASSQGTGQGLYEQYF.

At least ten counts were recorded for this clonotype. The genes are TRBV7-9 and TRBJ2-6; D is undetermined. Trimming left V 0 bases short and J 4 bases short, with 4 bases between. Germline CDR1 SEHNR, CDR2 FQNEAQ (reference sequence). The CDR3 runs to 14 residues. The CDR3 DNA reads TGTGCCAGCAGCTTAGCCCGGGGGGCCAACGTCCTGACTTTC. Encoded protein: CASSLARGANVLTF.

This clonotype has ten or more counts. The chain joins TRBV6-5 to TRBJ2-7; 12 bases map to TRBD1. The germline V gene encodes CDR1 MNHEY and CDR2 SVGAGI. V shed 6 bases, J shed 8 bases, and the junction held 8 bases outside the gene matches. CDR3 size: 14 residues. The CDR3 bases are TGTGCCAGCAGCCCCGCGGGACAGGGGGCCAAGCAGTACTTC. Encoded protein: CASSPAGQGAKQYF.

This clonotype occurred many times. The rearrangement links TRBV7-9 to TRBJ2-1; no definite D call. Germline values: CDR1 SEHNR, CDR2 FQNEAQ (reference sequence). The CDR3 spans 10 residues. Trimming removed 10 bases at V and 12 bases at J, with 13 bases between. The CDR3 here is CAIDFFGQFF. As DNA, the CDR3 is TGTGCCATAGACTTTTTTGGGCAGTTCTTC.

This clonotype was observed many times. The chain has TRBV14 and TRBJ2-7; the D is unclear. V was trimmed by 4 bases and J by 4 bases, leaving 11 bases between them. The CDR3 is made up of 13 amino acids. The germline CDR1 and CDR2 sequences are SGHDN and FVKESK. The CDR3 coding sequence is TGTGCCAGCAGCCGCGCCTGGGGATACGAGCAGTACGTC. This codes for CASSRAWGYEQYV.

This clonotype came up many times. The rearrangement links TRBV20-1 to TRBJ2-1; 11 bases map to TRBD2. CDR1 DFQATT and CDR2 SNEGSKA come from the germline V gene (reference sequence). The CDR3 extends over 14 amino acids. V shed 5 bases and J 3 bases; nucleotides not matched to a gene: 3. CDR3 nucleotides: TGCAGTGCTCCAACTAGCGGGAGCTACAATGAGCAGTTCTTC. Residues: CSAPTSGSYNEQFF.

This clonotype was picked up a small number of times. The rearrangement links TRBV6-5 to TRBJ2-1, with 8 bases identical to TRBD1. This CDR3 has 14 amino acids. The germline CDR1 and CDR2 sequences are MNHEY and SVGAGI. V shed 6 bases, J shed 8 bases, and the junction held 9 bases outside the gene matches. CDR3: CASSQTGAVYEQFF. The CDR3 DNA is TGTGCCAGCAGCCAGACAGGGGCCGTGTATGAGCAGTTCTTC.

This clonotype was found many times. V gene TRBV10-2 combines with J gene TRBJ2-1; TRBD1 is a possible D gene (6 bases). Trimming pared 0 bases from V and 1 base from J, leaving 13 bases between. The CDR3 length is 17 residues. Germline-derived CDR1 and CDR2 are WSHSY and SAAADI. CDR3 DNA: TGCGCCAGCAGTGAGTCCCTTTACAGGGCATCCTACAATGAGCAGTTCTTC. Translating gives CASSESLYRASYNEQFF.

The sample holds many counts of this clonotype. The J gene is TRBJ1-1, the V gene TRBV27; D is perhaps TRBD1 (5 bases). V lost 5 bases, J lost 3 bases, and 10 bases lay in between. CDR1 and CDR2 (germline): MNHEY, SMNVEV (reference sequence). The CDR3 length is 13 residues. The CDR3 DNA is TGTGCCAGCAGTGTAGGGGTCGACACTGAAGCTTTCTTT. Translation gives CASSVGVDTEAFF.

V gene TRBV20-1 combines with J gene TRBJ2-1; D uncertain. Trimming took 1 base from V and 4 from J, leaving 14 bases between them. From germline, CDR1 is DFQATT and CDR2 SNEGSKA (reference sequence). The CDR3 length is 15 residues. CDR3 sequence reads: CSARGPHGPYNEQFF. The CDR3 coding sequence is TGCAGTGCTAGAGGTCCGCACGGACCATACAATGAGCAGTTCTTC.

This clonotype came up many times. J is TRBJ2-7 and V is TRBV20-1, with D tentatively TRBD1 (6 bases). The V and J ends lost 1 base and 2 bases respectively, with 6 bases between them. The germline CDR1 and CDR2 sequences are DFQATT and SNEGSKA (reference sequence). This CDR3 comprises 12 residues. The CDR3, as DNA: TGCAGTGCTAGAGGACAGGCCTACGAGCAGTACGTC. Encoded protein: CSARGQAYEQYV.

This clonotype appeared many times. The V and J genes are TRBV15 and TRBJ1-2; D is unclear. V lost 5 bases to trimming and J lost 0 bases, with 7 bases between them. The CDR3 extends over 13 amino acids. Germline V gene data show CDR1 as LNHNV and CDR2 as YYDKDF (reference sequence). The CDR3 DNA reads as TGTGCCACCAGCGTCACTGCTAACTATGGCTACACCTTC. This codes for CATSVTANYGYTF.

The chain employs TRBV2 and TRBJ2-1; D not resolved. V lost 2 bases, J lost 4 bases, and 12 bases lay in between. The germline gives CDR1 SNHLY, CDR2 FYNNEI. This CDR3 comprises 15 residues. In nucleotides, the CDR3 is TGTGCCAGCAGTGAAATCCGAGGCCGATACAATGAGCAGTTCTTC. This gives the protein CASSEIRGRYNEQFF. Variable domain in full (rest from reference TRBV2 and TRBJ2-1): EPEVTQTPSHQVTQMGQEVILRCVPISNHLYFYWYRQILGQKVEFLVSFYNNEISEKSEIFDDQFSVERPDGSNFTLKIRSTKLEDSAMYFCASSEIRGRYNEQFFGPGTRLTVL.

This clonotype was picked up many times. The chain uses TRBV4-1 and TRBJ2-1; 7 bases match TRBD2. CDR3 length: 16 amino acids. Germline values: CDR1 MGHRA, CDR2 YSYEKL. V shed 5 bases, J shed 9 bases, and the junction held 16 bases outside the gene matches. DNA for the CDR3: TGCGCCAGCAGCACTCGACCGGAGACTAGCTCTATTGAGCAGTTCTTC. As protein: CASSTRPETSSIEQFF.

This clonotype was seen many times. The chain is built from TRBV7-3 and TRBJ2-1; 10 bases agree with TRBD1. Trimming removed 5 bases from V and 6 bases from J; junction bases left unmatched: 4. Germline lookup yields CDR1 SGHTA and CDR2 FQGTGA. The CDR3 is made up of 14 amino acids. This chain's CDR3 is CASSPGTGANEQFF. Here the CDR3 DNA reads TGTGCCAGCAGCCCCGGGACAGGGGCCAATGAGCAGTTCTTC.

In its sample, this clonotype was seen many times. This chain connects TRBV28 to TRBJ2-5; D gene unclear. Per the germline V gene, CDR1 is MDHEN and CDR2 is SYDVKM. V was shortened by 2 bases and J by 4 bases, with 8 bases between the two germline ends. CDR3 size: 13 residues. The CDR3 sequence is CASSLLSAETQYF. The CDR3 DNA reads as TGTGCCAGCAGTTTACTTTCTGCAGAGACCCAGTACTTC. The full variable domain, rest sourced from reference TRBV28 and TRBJ2-5, is DVKVTQSSRYLVKRTGEKVFLECVQDMDHENMFWYRQDPGLGLRLIYFSYDVKMKEKGDIPEGYSVSREKKERFSLILESASTNQTSMYLCASSLLSAETQYFGPGTRLLVL.

This clonotype was recorded many times. The genes are TRBV5-1 and TRBJ2-5; 10 nucleotides line up with TRBD2. CDR3 length: 14 residues. V lost 2 bases and J lost 3; bases outside the gene matches: 1. Germline-derived CDR1 and CDR2 are SGHRS and YFSETQ. CDR3 DNA: TGCGCCAGCAGCTTTCTAGCGGGAGAAGAGACCCAGTACTTC. Translated: CASSFLAGEETQYF.